This T cell receptor (beta chain) was sequenced during a study of vaccination and CD4 T cells after COVID-19 (dated by TCRdb to the early 2020s). Study-wide context: Convalescent patients had a positive SARS-CoV-2 result on nasal swab PCR, and of these patients, under ten had mild disease and one had severe disease. The convalescent cohort comprised six males and four females, including two Hispanic individuals, seven Caucasians, two Asians and one multiracial person. Participants received two doses of either the Pfizer-BioNTech BNT162b2 vaccine (n=8) or the Moderna mRNA-1273 vaccine (n=2). Post-COVID blood samples from convalescent patients were collected a median of roughly 100 days after diagnosis, with a range of about 35 to 180 days. Post-vaccine blood samples were collected a median of approximately 77 days after the second vaccine dose, ranging from about 13 to 241 days. Overlapping spike peptide pools from SARS-CoV-2 and from the common cold coronaviruses HCoV-NL63, HCoV-OC43 and HCoV-229E were used as culture stimuli. Control cultures received a CEFX viral epitope pool as the positive control, an HIV-1 Nef peptide pool as the negative control, or no peptide. In 9 to 11 COVID-19 convalescent patients and several infection-naive healthy vaccine recipients, researchers compared the spike-specific CD4+ TCR repertoire from before mRNA vaccination with the repertoire from after. Results and caveats for the whole study, not just this receptor: Only a relatively small number of convalescent patients were included in the study, and early timepoints following natural infection were not analyzed. The median count of SARS-CoV-2-reactive clonotypes went up from under 25 after infection to a few dozen after vaccination, although the change was not significant. Of the vaccine-specific clones found in convalescent patients, nearly all (304 of 307) were mono-reactive for SARS-CoV-2 spike instead of being cross-reactive with common cold coronaviruses. In convalescent patients, a median approximately 86% of post-vaccine SARS-CoV-2-reactive clones were detected only after vaccination, suggesting vaccine-specific priming.

Points on this clonotype: Its antigen is currently not known. No much larger clonotype is one base removed from it; base qualities were not supplied.

Per the publication, the treatment or condition label means: roughly 11-day PBMC culture with coronavirus spike peptide pools or control peptides (ViraFEST assay). To expand antigen-specific T cells with peptide pools and then pick out the expanded clonotypes through TCR sequencing, the study relied on the ViraFEST assay. The positive SARS-CoV-2 PCR tests of the convalescent patients were dated from March to December 2020, before the Alpha, Beta and Delta variants emerged in the United States. About 1.8 million PBMCs per well were cultured in IMDM with roughly 4.8% human AB serum and approximately 9.1 IU/ml IL-2, plus 10 ug/ml peptide pools. Half of the culture medium was replaced with fresh IL-2-containing medium on days 3 and 7. After more than 8 days of culture, CD4+ T cells were isolated by negative selection using the EasySep CD4+ T cell isolation kit. Ficoll-Paque Plus gradient centrifugation was used to isolate PBMCs from whole blood, and the isolated PBMCs were then either used fresh or cryopreserved at -140C. Each culture condition was generally run in triplicate wells.

Libraries were made using PCR. DNA from cultured CD4+ T cells was subjected to TCR sequencing with the Oncomine TCR Beta short-read assay at the Johns Hopkins FTIC core. The QIAamp micro DNA kit was used to extract genomic DNA from the cultured CD4+ T cells. The Oncomine TCR Beta libraries from cultured CD4+ T cells were pooled using unique dual indexes and then sequenced on an Illumina iSeq 100. The authors' analysis ran thus. Non-productive sequences were removed, and CDR3s that did not start with C, did not end with F or W, or were shorter than 7 amino acids were discarded. The MANAFEST web application was used to identify antigen-specific clonotypes by comparing peptide-stimulated wells against reference wells and other culture wells. To be called positive, a clone needed an FDR below 0.05, an odds ratio above 5, and a productive frequency above 0.1% in at least two of three replicate wells. A clonotype was classed as cross-reactive if the clonotype showed significant expansion both in SARS-CoV-2 spike wells and in at least one common cold coronavirus spike condition. Levenshtein distances (stringdist) and unrooted phylogenetic trees (ape) in R version 3.6.1 were used to assess CDR3 homology. TCRdb reworked the public reads: Q25 trimming with fastp, MiXCR clone assembly, productive beta chains retained. Every entry covers one CDR3 protein and lists the most common genes and DNA from its rows. The V and J calls shown here were made by TCRdb, not taken from the authors' results. This sample gives about 18,000 distinct CDR3 sequences in total; roughly 50% of them show up just once. The ten largest make up approximately 7% of the sample.

Taken from the germline V gene, the CDR1 and CDR2 loops are MNHEY and SVGEGT. The cysteine opens and the phenylalanine closes a CDR3 of 15 amino acids. The CDR3 DNA has 45 bases and is translated from base 1. V gives up 8 bases and J gives up 2 bases, and the segment between their germline ends measures 17 bases. The sample consisted of CD4+ T cells from blood, cultured in vitro. The source is a human donor who had recovered from COVID-19. The chain links TRBV6-2 or TRBV6-3 with TRBJ2-3, and perhaps TRBD2 as D gene, on 6 matching bases. The CDR3 reads as follows: CASQRSGVITDTQYF. In nucleotides, the sequence is TGTGCCAGCCAACGGTCGGGGGTAATCACAGATACGCAGTATTTT.